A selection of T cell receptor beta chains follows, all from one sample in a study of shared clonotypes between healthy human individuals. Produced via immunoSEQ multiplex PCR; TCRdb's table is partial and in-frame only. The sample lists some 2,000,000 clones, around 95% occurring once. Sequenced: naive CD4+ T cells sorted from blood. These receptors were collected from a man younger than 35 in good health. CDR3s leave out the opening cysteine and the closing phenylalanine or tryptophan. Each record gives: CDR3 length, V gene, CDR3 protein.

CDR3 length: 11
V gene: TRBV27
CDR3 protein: ASSPLAGGKQY

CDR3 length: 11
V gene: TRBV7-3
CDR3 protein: ASSVRQTYGYT

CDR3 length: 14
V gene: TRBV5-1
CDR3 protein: ASSFPLAGVVNTQY

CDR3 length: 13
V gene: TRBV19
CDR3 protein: ASSPGLAGGPVQY

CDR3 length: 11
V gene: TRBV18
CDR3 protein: ASSPVGVGDYT

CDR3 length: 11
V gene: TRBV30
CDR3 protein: AWSDNVNQPQH

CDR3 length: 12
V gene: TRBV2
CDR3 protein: ASRLAGGQETQY

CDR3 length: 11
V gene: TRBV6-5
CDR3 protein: ASSYGTGGGYT

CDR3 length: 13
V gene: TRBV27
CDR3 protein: ASSRLAGITDTQY

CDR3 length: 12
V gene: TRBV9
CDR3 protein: ASSVGPRNQPQH

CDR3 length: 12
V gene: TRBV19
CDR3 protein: ASSIGLDGTEAF

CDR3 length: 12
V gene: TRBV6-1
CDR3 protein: ASSEAPSYNEQF

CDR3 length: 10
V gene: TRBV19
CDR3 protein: ASSVQGDTQY

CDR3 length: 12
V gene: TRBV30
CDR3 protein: AWNGQGANTEAF

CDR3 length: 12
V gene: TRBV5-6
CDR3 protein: ASSLTAAKNIQY

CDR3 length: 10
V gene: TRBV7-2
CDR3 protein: ASSMDTGTQY

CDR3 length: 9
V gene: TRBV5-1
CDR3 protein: ASSSEVTQY

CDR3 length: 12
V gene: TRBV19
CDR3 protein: ASSINGVRDTQY

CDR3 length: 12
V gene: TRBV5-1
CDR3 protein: ASSPLGRVGEQY

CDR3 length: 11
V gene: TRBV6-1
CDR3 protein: ASSPIIYQPQH

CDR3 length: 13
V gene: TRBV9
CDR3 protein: ASSGGRSGANVLT

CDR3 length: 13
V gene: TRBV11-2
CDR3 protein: ASRRLAGVQETQY

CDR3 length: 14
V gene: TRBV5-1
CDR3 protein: ASSLGGASLQETQY

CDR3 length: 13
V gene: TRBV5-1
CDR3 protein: ASSLAGQGAPEAF

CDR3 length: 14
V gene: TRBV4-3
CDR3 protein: ASSQRGHEWGDTQY

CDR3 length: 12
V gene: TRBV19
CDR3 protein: ASSYGGGPDTQY

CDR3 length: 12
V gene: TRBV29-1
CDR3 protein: SVGGQDGTGELF

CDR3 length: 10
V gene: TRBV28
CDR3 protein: ASREGSQPQH

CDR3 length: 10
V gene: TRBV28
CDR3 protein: ASSSRAWGYT